These T cell receptor beta chains were read from a single sample in a study of T cells in Graves' hyperthyroidism and ophthalmopathy. TCRdb re-derived calls from the multiplex PCR reads in MiXCR, one entry per CDR3 protein. This table holds 650,000 to 850,000 distinct CDR3 sequences, roughly 20% found once. Sequenced material: blood. These receptors were obtained from a woman in her forties or fifties with Graves' hyperthyroidism that later progressed to Graves' ophthalmopathy. Each CDR3 is given with its conserved first and last residue. Each record gives: J gene, D gene, clone size, V gene, CDR3 DNA, CDR3 protein. A D gene is named only where the DNA matches it firmly. Expanded clones are given a class, and other clones once, few, many or no size at all.

>TRBJ2-3|-|few|TRBV19
TGTGCCAGTAGTATGAGTTCCCTCGGGACTAGCACAGATACGCAGTATTTT
CASSMSSLGTSTDTQYF
>TRBJ1-2|-|few|TRBV2
TGTGCCAGCAGTCGACAGGACCCTGGCTACACCTTC
CASSRQDPGYTF
>TRBJ1-2|-|-|TRBV25-1
TGTGCCAGCAGTACCGAGACCCCCAGGGCTGGCTACACCTTC
CASSTETPRAGYTF
>TRBJ2-7|TRBD1|many|TRBV3-1
TGTGCCAGCAGCCAAGGACAGGGGACTTCCTACGAGCAGTACTTC
CASSQGQGTSYEQYF
>TRBJ1-2|TRBD1|few|TRBV3-1
TGTGCCAGCAGGGACAGGGGGTTTGGCTACACCTTC
CASRDRGFGYTF
>TRBJ1-6|TRBD1|-|TRBV2
TGTGCCAGCAGGGCCGGGACAGGCGGTTTACCCCTCCACTTT
CASRAGTGGLPLHF
>TRBJ2-1|TRBD2|few|TRBV20-1
TGCAGTGCTAATTCCGGACTAGCGGGGGGGGGCGGTGCCTACAATGAGCAGTTCTTC
CSANSGLAGGGGAYNEQFF
>TRBJ1-6|TRBD1|-|TRBV5-1
TGCGCCAGCAGCTTGGGGGACAGCTTTTATATCCCCCCCCTCCACTTT
CASSLGDSFYIPPLHF
>TRBJ2-5|-|-|TRBV14
TGTGCCAGCAGCCCGACGGCAGGCCTTGTCGGGAAGACCCAGTACTTC
CASSPTAGLVGKTQYF
>TRBJ1-3|-|few|TRBV3-1
TGTGCCAGCAGCCTCCACGCGGCTGGAAACACCATATATTTT
CASSLHAAGNTIYF
>TRBJ2-2|TRBD2|many|TRBV7-8
TGTGCCAGCAGCTTTCGCGGGGGGGACACCGGGGAGCTGTTTTTT
CASSFRGGDTGELFF
>TRBJ2-4|TRBD1|few|TRBV7-3
TGTGCCAGCAGCTTATGGGACAGGGGCGACATTCAGTACTTC
CASSLWDRGDIQYF
>TRBJ1-1|TRBD1|many|TRBV27
TGTGCCAGCAGTTTACGGACAGGGGCCCTTATGAACACTGAAGCTTTCTTT
CASSLRTGALMNTEAFF
>TRBJ1-2|-|-|TRBV2
TGTGCCAGCCCTGGAGTGGACTATGGCTACACCTTC
CASPGVDYGYTF
>TRBJ2-1|-|many|TRBV27
TGTGCCAGCAGCTTGACTGGCAATGAGCAGTTCTTC
CASSLTGNEQFF
>TRBJ1-3|TRBD1|few|TRBV10-3
TGTGCCATCAGCCATGACAGGGCGTCGGGAAACACCATATATTTT
CAISHDRASGNTIYF
>TRBJ2-5|TRBD1|many|TRBV9
TGTGCCAGCAGCGTAGAGGGACAGGGGGCAGAGACCCAGTACTTC
CASSVEGQGAETQYF
>TRBJ2-3|TRBD2|many|TRBV10-1
TGCGCCAGCAGTGCAGCGGGGAGCACAGATACGCAGTATTTT
CASSAAGSTDTQYF
>TRBJ1-1|-|many|TRBV5-1
TGCGCCAGCAGCTTTCACCGGGGGACTGAAGCTTTCTTT
CASSFHRGTEAFF
>TRBJ1-1|-|few|TRBV6-2/TRBV6-3
TGTGCCAGCAGTTACCTGGATGGAGCTTTCTTT
CASSYLDGAFF
>TRBJ2-3|TRBD1|once|TRBV12-3/TRBV12-4
TGTGCCAGCAGTGATGGAGGGACAGGGGGCACAGATACGCAGTATTTT
CASSDGGTGGTDTQYF
>TRBJ2-1|-|few|TRBV6-1
TGTGCCAGCAGTTTGCAGTCGGGGCGGTCCAGGGACAATGAGCAGTTCTTC
CASSLQSGRSRDNEQFF
>TRBJ2-5|-|many|TRBV7-9
TGTGCCAGCAGCTTGTATGGCGAGACCCAGTACTTC
CASSLYGETQYF
>TRBJ2-7|TRBD1|many|TRBV28
TGTGCCAGCAGTTTGCCGGACAGGGACGAGCAGTACTTC
CASSLPDRDEQYF
>TRBJ1-2|-|few|TRBV10-3
TGTGCCATCAGTGAGTCACAGGAGGTCCATGGCTACACCTTC
CAISESQEVHGYTF
>TRBJ2-7|TRBD1|few|TRBV5-1
TGCGCCAGCAGCCCCCATCCCACGGACAGGGCAGGGTACGAGCAGTACTTC
CASSPHPTDRAGYEQYF
>TRBJ2-5|-|many|TRBV13
TGTGCCAGCAGCGCCCGGGAGACCCAGTACTTC
CASSARETQYF
>TRBJ1-3|-|-|TRBV3-1
TGTGCCAGCAGCATCAGGGACTCTGGAAACACCATATATTTT
CASSIRDSGNTIYF
>TRBJ1-3|-|-|TRBV12-3/TRBV12-4
TGTGCCAGCAGTTATTGGATCTCTGGAAACACCATATATTTT
CASSYWISGNTIYF